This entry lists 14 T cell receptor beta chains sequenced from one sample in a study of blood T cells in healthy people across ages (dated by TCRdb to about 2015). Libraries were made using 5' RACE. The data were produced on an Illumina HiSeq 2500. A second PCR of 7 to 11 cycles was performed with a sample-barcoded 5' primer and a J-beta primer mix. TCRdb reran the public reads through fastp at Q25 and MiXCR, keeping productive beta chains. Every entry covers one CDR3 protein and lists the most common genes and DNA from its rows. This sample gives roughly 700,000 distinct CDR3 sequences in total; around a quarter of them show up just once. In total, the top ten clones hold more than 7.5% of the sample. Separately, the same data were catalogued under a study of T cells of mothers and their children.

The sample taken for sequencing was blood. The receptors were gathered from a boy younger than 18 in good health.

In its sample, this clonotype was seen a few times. DNA for the CDR3: TGTGCCAGCAGCCCTCTCGGTGAGCGGGGAGTAGATACGCAGTATTTT. Protein: CASSPLGERGVDTQYF. The V and J genes are TRBV13 and TRBJ2-3; 7 nucleotides align to TRBD2. Germline trimming cut 5 bases from V and 5 bases from J; bases unmatched to any gene: 13. The CDR3 sequence is 16 residues long. CDR1 and CDR2 from the germline V gene are PRHDT and FYEKMQ (reference sequence).

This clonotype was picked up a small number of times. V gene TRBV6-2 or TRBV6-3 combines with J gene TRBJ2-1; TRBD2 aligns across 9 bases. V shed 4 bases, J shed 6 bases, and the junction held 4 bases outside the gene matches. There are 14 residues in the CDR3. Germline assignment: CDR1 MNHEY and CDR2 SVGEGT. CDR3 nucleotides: TGTGCCAGCAGTTTAGCGGGAGAGACCAATGAGCAGTTCTTC. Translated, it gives CASSLAGETNEQFF.

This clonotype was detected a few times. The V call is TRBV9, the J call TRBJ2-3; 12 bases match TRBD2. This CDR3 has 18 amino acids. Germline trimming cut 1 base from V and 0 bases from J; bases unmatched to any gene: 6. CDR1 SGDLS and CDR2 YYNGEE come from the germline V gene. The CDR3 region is CASSVLAGGTISTDTQYF. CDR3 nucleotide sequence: TGTGCCAGCAGCGTACTAGCGGGGGGGACGATCAGCACAGATACGCAGTATTTT.

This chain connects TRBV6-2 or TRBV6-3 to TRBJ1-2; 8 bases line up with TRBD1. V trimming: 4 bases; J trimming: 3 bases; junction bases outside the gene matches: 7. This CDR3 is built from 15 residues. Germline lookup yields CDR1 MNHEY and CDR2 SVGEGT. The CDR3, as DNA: TGTGCCAGCAGTTTGGGACAGGTTGGAGACTATGGCTACACCTTC. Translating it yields CASSLGQVGDYGYTF.

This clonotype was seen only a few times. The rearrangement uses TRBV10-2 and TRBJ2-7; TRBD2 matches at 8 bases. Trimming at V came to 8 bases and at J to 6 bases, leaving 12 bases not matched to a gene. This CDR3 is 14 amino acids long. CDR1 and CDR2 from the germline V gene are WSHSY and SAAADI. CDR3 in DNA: TGCGCCAGCCAACTAGCGGCATCTATAGGCGAGCAGTACTTC. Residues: CASQLAASIGEQYF.

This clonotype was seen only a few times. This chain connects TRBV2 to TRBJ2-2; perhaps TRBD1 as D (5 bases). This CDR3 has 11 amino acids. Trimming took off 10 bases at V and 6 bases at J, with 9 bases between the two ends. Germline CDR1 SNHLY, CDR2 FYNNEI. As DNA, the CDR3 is TGTGCCATCAGGGTATCCGGGGAGCTGTTTTTT. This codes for CAIRVSGELFF.

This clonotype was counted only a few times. CDR3 DNA sequence: TGTGCCAGCAGTTACGACATAAACACTGAAGCTTTCTTT. It yields the protein CASSYDINTEAFF. This rearrangement joins TRBV6-6 to TRBJ1-1; D is uncertain. CDR3 length: 13 amino acids. The germline V gene has CDR1 MNHNY and CDR2 SVGAGI (reference sequence). V was clipped by 2 bases and J by 2 bases, with 6 bases between them.

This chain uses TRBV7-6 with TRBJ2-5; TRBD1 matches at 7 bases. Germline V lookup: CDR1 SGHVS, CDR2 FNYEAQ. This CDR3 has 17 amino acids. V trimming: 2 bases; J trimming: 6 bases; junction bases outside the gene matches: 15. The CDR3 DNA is TGTGCCAGCAGCTTAACCATCCCACAGGGGACCCCACAGACCCAGTACTTC. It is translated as CASSLTIPQGTPQTQYF.

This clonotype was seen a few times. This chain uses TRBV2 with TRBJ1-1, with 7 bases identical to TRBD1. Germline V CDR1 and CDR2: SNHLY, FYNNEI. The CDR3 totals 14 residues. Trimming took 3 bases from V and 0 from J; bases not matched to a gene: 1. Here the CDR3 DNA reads TGTGCCAGCAGTGATCAGGGGGTGAACACTGAAGCTTTCTTT. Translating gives CASSDQGVNTEAFF.

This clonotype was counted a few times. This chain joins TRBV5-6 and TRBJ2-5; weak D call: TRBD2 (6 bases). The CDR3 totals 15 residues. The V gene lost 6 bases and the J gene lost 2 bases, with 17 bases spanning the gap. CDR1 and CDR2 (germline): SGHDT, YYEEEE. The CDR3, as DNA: TGTGCCAGCACCTCGATAGGCGGGACTCAAGAGACCCAGTACTTC. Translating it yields CASTSIGGTQETQYF.

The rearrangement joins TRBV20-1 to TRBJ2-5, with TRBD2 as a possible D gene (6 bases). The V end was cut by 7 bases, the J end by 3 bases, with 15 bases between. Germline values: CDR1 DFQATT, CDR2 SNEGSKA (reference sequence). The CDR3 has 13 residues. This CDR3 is CSGDGGIEETQYF. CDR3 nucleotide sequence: TGCAGTGGGGACGGCGGGATAGAAGAGACCCAGTACTTC.

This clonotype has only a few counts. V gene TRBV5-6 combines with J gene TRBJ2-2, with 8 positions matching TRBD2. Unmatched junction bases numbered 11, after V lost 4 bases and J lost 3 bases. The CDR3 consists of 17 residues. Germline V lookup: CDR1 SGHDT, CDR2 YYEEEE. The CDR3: CASSDTLSGRDTGELFF. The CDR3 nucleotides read TGTGCCAGCAGCGATACTTTAAGCGGGAGAGACACCGGGGAGCTGTTTTTT. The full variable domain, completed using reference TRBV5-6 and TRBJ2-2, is DAGVTQSPTHLIKTRGQQVTLRCSPKSGHDTVSWYQQALGQGPQFIFQYYEEEERQRGNFPDRFSGHQFPNYSSELNVNALLLGDSALYLCASSDTLSGRDTGELFFGEGSRLTVL.

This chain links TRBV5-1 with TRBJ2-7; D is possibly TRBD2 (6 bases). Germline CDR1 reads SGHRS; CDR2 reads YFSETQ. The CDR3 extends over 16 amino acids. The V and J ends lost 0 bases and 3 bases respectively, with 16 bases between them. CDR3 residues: CASSLDSAGTLYEQYF. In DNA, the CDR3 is TGCGCCAGCAGCTTGGATTCCGCCGGGACTCTCTACGAGCAGTACTTC. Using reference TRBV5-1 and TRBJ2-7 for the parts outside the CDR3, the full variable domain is KAGVTQTPRYLIKTRGQQVTLSCSPISGHRSVSWYQQTPGQGLQFLFEYFSETQRNKGNFPGRFSGRQFSNSRSEMNVSTLELGDSALYLCASSLDSAGTLYEQYFGPGTRLTVT.

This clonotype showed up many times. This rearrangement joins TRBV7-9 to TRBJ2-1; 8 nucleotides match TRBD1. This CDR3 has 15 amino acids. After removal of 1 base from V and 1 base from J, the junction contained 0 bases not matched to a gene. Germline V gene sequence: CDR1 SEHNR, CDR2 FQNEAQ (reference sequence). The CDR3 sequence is CASSLGTGSYNEQFF. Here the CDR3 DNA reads TGTGCCAGCAGCTTAGGGACAGGGTCCTACAATGAGCAGTTCTTC.